This entry concerns a single T cell receptor (beta chain). The antigen remains undetermined. A read error may account for a junction end that differs from germline. After constant-region reverse-primer amplification, full-length variable regions underwent semi-nested PCR with Nested Universal Primer A. TCRdb reprocessed the 5' RACE reads with MiXCR, giving one entry per CDR3 protein. The repertoire holds fewer than 10,000 distinct CDR3 sequences, with 36% as singletons. In germline, CDR1 is MNHNS, CDR2 SASEGT. This CDR3 is 14 amino acids long. Study conclusions and caveats: The larger cohort examined one V-J beta rearrangement, not whole repertoires. Greatest tumor Treg TCR overlap was with tumor naive CD4+ cells. In terms of TCR gene usage, tumor memory CD4+ T cells clustered together with blood and lymph node memory CD4+ cells, as well as with lymph node naive CD4+ cells.

The TCR originated in a female donor with breast cancer. The chain employs TRBV6-1 and TRBJ1-2; D is perhaps TRBD1 (6 bases). The source material was tumor-infiltrating memory CD4+ T cells sorted from the breast tumor. The subset: memory CD4+ T cells, CD4+CD45RO+CD25-. CDR3 in amino acids: CAGRQVGGNYGYTF. In DNA form, the CDR3 reads TGTGCCGGCAGACAGGTCGGGGGTAACTATGGCTACACCTTC.